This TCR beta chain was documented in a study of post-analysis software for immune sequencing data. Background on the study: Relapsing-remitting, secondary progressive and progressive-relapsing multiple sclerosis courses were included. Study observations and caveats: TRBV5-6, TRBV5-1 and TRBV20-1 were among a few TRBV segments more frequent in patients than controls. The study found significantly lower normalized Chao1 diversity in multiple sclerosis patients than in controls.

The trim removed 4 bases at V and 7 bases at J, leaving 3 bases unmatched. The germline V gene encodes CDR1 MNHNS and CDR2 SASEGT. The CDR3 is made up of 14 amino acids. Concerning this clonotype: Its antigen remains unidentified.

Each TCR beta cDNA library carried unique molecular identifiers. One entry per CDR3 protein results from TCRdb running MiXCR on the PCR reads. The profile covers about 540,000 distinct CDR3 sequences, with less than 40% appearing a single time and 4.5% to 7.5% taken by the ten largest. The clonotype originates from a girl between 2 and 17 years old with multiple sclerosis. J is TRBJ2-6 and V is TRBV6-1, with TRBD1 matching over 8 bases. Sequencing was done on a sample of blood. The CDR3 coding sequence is TGTGCCAGCAGTGGGACAGGGTTCGCCAACGTCCTGACTTTC. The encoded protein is CASSGTGFANVLTF.